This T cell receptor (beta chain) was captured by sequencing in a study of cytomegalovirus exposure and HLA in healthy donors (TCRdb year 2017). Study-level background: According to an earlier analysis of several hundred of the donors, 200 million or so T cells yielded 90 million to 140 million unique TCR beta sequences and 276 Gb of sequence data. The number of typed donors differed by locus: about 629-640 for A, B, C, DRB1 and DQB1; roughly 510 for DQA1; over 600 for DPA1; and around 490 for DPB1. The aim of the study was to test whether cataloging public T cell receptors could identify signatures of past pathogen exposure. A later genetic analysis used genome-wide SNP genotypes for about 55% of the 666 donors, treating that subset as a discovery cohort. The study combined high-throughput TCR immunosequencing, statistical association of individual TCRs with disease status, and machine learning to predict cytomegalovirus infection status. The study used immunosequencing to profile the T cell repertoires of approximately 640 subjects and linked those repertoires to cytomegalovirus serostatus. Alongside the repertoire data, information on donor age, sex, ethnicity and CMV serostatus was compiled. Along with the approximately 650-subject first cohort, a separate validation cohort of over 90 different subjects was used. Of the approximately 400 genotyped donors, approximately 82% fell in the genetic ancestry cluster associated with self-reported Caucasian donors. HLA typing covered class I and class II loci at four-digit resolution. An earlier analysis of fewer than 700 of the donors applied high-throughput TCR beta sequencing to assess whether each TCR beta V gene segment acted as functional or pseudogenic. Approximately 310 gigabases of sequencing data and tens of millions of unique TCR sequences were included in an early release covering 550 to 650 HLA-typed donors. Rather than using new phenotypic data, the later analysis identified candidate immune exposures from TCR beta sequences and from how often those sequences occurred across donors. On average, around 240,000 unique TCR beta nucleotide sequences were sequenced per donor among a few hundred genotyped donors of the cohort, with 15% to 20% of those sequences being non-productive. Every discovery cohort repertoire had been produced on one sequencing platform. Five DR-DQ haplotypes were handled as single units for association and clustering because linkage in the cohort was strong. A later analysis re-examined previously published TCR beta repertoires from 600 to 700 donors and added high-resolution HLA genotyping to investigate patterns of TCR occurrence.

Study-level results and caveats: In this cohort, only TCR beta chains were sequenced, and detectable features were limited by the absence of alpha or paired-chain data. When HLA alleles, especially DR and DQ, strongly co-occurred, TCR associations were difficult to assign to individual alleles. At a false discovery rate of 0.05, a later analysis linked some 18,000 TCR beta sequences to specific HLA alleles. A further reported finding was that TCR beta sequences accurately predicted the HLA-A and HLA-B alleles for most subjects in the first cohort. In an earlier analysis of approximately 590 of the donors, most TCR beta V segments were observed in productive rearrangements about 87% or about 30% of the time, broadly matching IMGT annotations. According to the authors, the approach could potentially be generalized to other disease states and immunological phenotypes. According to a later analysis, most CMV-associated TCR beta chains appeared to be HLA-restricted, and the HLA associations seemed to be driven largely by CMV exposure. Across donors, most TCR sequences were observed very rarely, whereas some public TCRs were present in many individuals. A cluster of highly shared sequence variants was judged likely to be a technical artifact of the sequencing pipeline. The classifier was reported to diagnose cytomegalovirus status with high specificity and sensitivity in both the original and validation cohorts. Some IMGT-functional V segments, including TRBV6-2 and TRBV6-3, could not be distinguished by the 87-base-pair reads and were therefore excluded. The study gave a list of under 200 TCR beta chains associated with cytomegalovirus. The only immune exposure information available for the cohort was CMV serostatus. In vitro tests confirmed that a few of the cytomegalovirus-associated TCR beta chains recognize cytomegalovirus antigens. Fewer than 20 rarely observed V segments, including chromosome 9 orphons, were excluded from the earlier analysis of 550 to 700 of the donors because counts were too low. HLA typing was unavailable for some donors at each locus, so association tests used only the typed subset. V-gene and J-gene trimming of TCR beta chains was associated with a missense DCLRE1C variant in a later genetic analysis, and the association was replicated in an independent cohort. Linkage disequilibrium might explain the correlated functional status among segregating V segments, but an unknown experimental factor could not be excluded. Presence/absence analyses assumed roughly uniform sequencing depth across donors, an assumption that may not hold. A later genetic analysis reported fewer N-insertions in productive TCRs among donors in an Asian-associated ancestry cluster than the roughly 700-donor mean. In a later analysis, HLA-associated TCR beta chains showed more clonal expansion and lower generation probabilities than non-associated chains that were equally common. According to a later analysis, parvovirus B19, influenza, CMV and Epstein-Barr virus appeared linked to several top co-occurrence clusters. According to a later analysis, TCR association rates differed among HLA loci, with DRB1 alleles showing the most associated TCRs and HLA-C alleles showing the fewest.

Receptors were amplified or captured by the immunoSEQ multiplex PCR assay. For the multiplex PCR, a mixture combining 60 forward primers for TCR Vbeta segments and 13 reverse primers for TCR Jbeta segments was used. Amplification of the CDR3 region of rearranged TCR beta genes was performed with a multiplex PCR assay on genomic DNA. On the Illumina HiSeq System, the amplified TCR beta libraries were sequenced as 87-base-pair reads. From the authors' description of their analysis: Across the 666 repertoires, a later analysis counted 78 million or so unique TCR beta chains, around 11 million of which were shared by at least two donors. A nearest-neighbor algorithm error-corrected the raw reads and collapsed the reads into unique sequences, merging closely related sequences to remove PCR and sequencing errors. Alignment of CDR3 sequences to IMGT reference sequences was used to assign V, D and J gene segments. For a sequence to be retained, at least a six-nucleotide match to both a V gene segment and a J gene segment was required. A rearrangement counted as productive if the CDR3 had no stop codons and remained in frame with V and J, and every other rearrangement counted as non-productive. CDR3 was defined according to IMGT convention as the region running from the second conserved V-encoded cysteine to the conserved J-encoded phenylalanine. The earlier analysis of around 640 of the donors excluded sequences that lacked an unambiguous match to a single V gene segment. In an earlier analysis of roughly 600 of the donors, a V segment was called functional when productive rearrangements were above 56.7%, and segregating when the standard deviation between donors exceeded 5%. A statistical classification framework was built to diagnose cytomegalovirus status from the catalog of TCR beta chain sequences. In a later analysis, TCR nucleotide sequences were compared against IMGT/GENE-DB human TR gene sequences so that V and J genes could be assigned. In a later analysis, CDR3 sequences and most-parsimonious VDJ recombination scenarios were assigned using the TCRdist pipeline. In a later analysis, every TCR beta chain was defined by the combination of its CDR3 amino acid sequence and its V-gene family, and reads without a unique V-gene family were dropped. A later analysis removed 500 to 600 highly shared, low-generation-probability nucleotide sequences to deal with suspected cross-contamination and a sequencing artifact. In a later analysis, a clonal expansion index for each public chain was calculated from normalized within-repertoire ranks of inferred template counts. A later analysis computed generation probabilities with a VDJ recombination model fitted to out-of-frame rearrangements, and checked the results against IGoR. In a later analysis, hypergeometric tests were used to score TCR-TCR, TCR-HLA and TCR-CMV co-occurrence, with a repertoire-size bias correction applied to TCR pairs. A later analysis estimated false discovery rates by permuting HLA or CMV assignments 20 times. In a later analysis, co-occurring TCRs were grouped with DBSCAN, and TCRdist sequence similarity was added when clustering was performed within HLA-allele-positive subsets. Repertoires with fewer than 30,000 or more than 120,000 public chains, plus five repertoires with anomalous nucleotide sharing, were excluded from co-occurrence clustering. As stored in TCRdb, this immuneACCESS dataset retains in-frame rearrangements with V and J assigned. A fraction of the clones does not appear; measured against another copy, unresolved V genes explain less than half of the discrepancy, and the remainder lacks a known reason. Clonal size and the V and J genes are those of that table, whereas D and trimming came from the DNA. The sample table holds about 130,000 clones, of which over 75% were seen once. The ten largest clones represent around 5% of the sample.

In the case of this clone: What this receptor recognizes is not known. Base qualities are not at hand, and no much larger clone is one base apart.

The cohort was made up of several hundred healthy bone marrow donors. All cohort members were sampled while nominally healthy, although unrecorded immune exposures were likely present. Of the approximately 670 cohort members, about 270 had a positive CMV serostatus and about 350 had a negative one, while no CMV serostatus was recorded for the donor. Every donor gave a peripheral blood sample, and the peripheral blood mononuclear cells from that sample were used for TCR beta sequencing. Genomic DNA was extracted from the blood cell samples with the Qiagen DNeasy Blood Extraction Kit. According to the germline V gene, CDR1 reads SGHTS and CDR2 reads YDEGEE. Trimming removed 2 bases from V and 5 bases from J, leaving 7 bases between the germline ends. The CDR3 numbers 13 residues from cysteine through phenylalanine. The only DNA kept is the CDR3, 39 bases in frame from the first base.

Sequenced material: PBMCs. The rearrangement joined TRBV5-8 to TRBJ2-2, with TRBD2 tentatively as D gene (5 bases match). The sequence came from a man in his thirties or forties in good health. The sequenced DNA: TGTGCCAGCAGCTTACAGCGGACCGGGGAGCTGTTTTTT. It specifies CASSLQRTGELFF.